This T cell receptor beta chain was identified in a study of blood T cell repertoires in COVID-19. Original processing methods: The assay estimated nucleated cells by amplifying reference gene primers. TCRdb keeps only in-frame clones here, not all; method: immunoSEQ multiplex PCR. D and trimming were read from the DNA, whereas the V and J calls and clone size are those reported in that table. Of approximately 270,000 clones detected, 80% to 90% appear once; the ten largest clones hold 9.5% to 11%. This clone was observed once. Trimming removed 0 bases at V and 7 bases at J, with 6 bases between. There are 12 residues in the CDR3. From germline, CDR1 is SGDLS and CDR2 YYNGEE.

The sequence was obtained from a woman in her 70s with acute or convalescent COVID-19. The chain has TRBV9 and TRBJ2-3; unclear D gene. The sequenced sample consisted of peripheral blood. In DNA form, the CDR3 reads TGTGCCAGCAGCGTAGATGTAAATACGCAGTATTTT. This gives the protein CASSVDVNTQYF.